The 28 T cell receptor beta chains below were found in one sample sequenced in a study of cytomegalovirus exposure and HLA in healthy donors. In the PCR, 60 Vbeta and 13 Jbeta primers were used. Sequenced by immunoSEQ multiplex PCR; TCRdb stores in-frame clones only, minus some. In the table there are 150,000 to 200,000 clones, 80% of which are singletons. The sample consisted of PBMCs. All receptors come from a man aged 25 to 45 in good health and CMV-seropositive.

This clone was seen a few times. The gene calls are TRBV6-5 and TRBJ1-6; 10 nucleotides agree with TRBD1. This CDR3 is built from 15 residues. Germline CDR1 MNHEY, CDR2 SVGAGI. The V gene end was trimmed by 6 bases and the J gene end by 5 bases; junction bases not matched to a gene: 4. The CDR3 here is CASRSGQGDNSPLHF. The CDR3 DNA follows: TGTGCCAGCAGATCCGGACAGGGGGATAATTCACCCCTCCACTTT.

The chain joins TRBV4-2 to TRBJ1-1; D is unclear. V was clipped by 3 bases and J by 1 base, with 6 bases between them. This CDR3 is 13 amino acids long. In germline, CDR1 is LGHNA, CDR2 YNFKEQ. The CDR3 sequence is CASSQRQNTEAFF. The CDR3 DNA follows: TGTGCCAGCAGCCAGAGGCAGAACACTGAAGCTTTCTTT.

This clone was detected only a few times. For the CDR3, the DNA is TGTGCTAGTGTCAGCTCCGGGTTGGAGGCTACTAATGAAAAACTGTTTTTT. It codes for CASVSSGLEATNEKLFF. The V call is TRBV12-5, the J call TRBJ1-4; D not resolved. With 7 bases removed from V and 2 bases from J, the gap between germline ends came to 20 bases. The CDR3 is 17 residues long. The germline V gene encodes CDR1 LGHNT and CDR2 FRNRAP.

CDR3 sequence (DNA): TGTGCCAGCAGCCCCGGACTAGCGGCCTTCTCCTACGAGCAGTACTTC. This translates into CASSPGLAAFSYEQYF. V usage is TRBV28 and J usage is TRBJ2-7, with 10 positions matching TRBD2. The germline CDR1 and CDR2 sequences are MDHEN and SYDVKM. V lost 6 bases and J lost 0; bases outside the gene matches: 8. The CDR3 sequence is 16 residues long.

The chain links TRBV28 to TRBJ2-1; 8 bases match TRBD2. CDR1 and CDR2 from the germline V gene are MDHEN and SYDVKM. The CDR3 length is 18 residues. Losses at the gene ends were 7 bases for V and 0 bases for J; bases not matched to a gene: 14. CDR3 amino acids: CASTLDSGMASSYNEQFF. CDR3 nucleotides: TGTGCCAGCACCCTCGATAGCGGGATGGCCAGCTCCTACAATGAGCAGTTCTTC.

This chain's CDR3 is CASSPWTGGVEQFF. CDR3 DNA sequence: TGCGCCAGCAGCCCGTGGACAGGGGGCGTTGAGCAGTTCTTC. The rearrangement links TRBV5-1 to TRBJ2-1, with 11 positions matching TRBD1. The junction had 6 bases not matched to a gene; V was cut back by 4 bases and J by 9 bases. Germline CDR1 reads SGHRS; CDR2 reads YFSETQ. The CDR3 consists of 14 residues.

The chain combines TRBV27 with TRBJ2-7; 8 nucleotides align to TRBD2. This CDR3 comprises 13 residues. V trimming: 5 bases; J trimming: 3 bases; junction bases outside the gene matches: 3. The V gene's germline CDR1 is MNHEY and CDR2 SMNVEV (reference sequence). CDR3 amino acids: CASSTSGSYEQYF. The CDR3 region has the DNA TGTGCCAGCAGTACTAGCGGAAGCTACGAGCAGTACTTC.

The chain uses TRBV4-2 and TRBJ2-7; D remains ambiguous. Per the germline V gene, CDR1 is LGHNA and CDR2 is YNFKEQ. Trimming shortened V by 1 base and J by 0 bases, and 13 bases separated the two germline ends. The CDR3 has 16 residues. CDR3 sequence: CASSQVVQVGSYEQYF. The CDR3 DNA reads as TGTGCCAGCAGCCAAGTAGTTCAGGTCGGCTCCTACGAGCAGTACTTC.

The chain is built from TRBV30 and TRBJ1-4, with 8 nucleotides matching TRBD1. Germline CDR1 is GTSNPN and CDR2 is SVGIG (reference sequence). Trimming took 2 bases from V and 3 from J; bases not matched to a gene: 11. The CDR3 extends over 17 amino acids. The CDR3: CAWSIRTGRRSNEKLFF. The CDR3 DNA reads TGTGCCTGGAGTATCCGGACAGGGAGAAGATCTAATGAAAAACTGTTTTTT.

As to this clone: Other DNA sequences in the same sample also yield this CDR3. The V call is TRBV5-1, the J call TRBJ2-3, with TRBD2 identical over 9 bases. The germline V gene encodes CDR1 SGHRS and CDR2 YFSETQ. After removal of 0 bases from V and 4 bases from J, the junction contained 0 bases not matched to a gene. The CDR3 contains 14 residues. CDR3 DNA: TGCGCCAGCAGCTTGGGCGGGAGGGCAGATACGCAGTATTTT. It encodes CASSLGGRADTQYF.

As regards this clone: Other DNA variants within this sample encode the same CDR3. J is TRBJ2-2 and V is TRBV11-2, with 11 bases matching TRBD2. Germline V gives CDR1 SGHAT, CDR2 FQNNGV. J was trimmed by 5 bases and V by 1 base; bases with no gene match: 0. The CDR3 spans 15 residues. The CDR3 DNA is TGTGCCAGCAGCTTAGGACTAGCGGGAACCGGGGAGCTGTTTTTT. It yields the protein CASSLGLAGTGELFF.

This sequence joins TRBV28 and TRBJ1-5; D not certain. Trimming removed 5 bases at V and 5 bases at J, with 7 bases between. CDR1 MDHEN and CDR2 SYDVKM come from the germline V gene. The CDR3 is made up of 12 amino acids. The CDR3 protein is CASSPYDQPQHF. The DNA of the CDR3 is TGTGCCAGCAGTCCCTATGATCAGCCCCAGCATTTT.

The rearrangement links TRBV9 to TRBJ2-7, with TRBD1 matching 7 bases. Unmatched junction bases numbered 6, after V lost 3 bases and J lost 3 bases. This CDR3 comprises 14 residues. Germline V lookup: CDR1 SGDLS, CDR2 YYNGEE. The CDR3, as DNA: TGTGCCAGCAGCGCGCGACAGGGAAACTACGAGCAGTACTTC. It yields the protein CASSARQGNYEQYF.

CDR3 DNA sequence: TGTGCCAGCTCCAGTCGAAGGGGGACCGGCAATCAGCCCCAGCATTTT. Translated: CASSSRRGTGNQPQHF. The V and J genes are TRBV5-8 and TRBJ1-5, with D perhaps TRBD1 (6 bases). The CDR3 loop spans 16 amino acids. In germline, CDR1 is SGHTS, CDR2 YDEGEE. Deletions cut 7 bases from V and 2 bases from J, with 19 bases between. The full variable domain, completed using reference TRBV5-8 and TRBJ1-5, is EAGVTQSPTHLIKTRGQQATLRCSPISGHTSVYWYQQALGLGLQFLLWYDEGEERNRGNFPPRFSGRQFPNYSSELNVNALELEDSALYLCASSSRRGTGNQPQHFGDGTRLSIL.

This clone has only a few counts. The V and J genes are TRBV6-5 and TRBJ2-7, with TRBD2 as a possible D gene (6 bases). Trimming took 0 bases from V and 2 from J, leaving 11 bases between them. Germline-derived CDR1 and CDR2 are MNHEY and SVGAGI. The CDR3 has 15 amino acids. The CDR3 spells CASSYSRGMAYEQYF. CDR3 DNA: TGTGCCAGCAGTTACTCTCGCGGGATGGCCTACGAGCAGTACTTC.

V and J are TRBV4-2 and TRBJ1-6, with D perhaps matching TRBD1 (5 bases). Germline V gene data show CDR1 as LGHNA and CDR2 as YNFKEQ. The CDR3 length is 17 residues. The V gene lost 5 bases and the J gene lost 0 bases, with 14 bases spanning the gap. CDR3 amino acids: CASSSGISSSYNSPLHF. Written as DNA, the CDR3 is TGTGCCAGCAGCTCAGGGATATCTAGCTCCTATAATTCACCCCTCCACTTT.

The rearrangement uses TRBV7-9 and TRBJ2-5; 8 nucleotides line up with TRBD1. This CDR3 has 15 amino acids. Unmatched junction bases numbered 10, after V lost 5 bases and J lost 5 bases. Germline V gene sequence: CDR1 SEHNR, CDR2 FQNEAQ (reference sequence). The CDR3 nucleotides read TGTGCCAGCAGCCAGATGACAGGGGTCAGCGAGACCCAGTACTTC. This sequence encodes CASSQMTGVSETQYF. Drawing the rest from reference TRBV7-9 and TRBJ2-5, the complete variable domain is DTGVSQNPRHKITKRGQNVTFRCDPISEHNRLYWYRQTLGQGPEFLTYFQNEAQLEKSRLLSDRFSAERPKGSFSTLEIQRTEQGDSAMYLCASSQMTGVSETQYFGPGTRLLVL.

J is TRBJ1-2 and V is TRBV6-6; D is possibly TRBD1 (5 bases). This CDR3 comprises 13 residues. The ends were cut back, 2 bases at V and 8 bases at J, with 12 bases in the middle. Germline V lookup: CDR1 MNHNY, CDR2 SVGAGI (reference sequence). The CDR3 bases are TGTGCCAGCAGTTACGACGGGAGGGACGGCTACACCTTC. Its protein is CASSYDGRDGYTF.

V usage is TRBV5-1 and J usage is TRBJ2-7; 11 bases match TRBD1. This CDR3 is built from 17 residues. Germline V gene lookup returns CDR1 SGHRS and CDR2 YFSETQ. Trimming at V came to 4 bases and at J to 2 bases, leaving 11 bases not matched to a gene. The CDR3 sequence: CASSVDRGRGVTYEQYF. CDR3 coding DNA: TGCGCCAGCAGCGTGGACAGGGGGCGCGGGGTCACCTACGAGCAGTACTTC.

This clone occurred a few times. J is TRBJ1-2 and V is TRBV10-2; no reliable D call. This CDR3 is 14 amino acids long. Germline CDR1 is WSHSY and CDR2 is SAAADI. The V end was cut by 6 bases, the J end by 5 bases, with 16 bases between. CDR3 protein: CASSSGPRGYGYTF. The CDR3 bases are TGCGCCAGCAGCAGCGGGCCTCGCGGGTATGGCTACACCTTC.

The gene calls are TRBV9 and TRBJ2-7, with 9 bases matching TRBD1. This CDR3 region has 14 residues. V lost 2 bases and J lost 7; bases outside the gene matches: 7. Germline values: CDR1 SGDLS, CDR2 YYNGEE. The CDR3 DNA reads TGTGCCAGCAGCGTGGACCCGGGACAGGGAGAGCAGTACTTC. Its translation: CASSVDPGQGEQYF. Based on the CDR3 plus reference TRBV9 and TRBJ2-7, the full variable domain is DSGVTQTPKHLITATGQRVTLRCSPRSGDLSVYWYQQSLDQGLQFLIQYYNGEERAKGNILERFSAQQFPDLHSELNLSSLELGDSALYFCASSVDPGQGEQYFGPGTRLTVT.

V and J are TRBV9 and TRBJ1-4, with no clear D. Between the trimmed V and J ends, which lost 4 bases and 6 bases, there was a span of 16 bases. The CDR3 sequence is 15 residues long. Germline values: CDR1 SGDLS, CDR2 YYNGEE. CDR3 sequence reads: CASSTEVGWDEKLFF. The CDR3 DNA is TGTGCCAGCAGCACAGAAGTGGGTTGGGATGAAAAACTGTTTTTT.

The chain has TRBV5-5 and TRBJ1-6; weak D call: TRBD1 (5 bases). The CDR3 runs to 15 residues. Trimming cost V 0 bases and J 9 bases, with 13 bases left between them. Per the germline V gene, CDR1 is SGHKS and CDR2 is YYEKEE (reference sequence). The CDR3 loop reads CASSLVRRVGSPLHF. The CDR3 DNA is TGTGCCAGCAGCTTGGTCCGCAGGGTGGGTTCACCCCTCCACTTT.

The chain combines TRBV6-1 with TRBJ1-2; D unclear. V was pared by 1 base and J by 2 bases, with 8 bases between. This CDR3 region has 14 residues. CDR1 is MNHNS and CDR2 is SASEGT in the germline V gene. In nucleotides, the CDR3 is TGTGCCAGCAGTGAAGTCACAGTAAACTATGGCTACACCTTC. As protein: CASSEVTVNYGYTF.

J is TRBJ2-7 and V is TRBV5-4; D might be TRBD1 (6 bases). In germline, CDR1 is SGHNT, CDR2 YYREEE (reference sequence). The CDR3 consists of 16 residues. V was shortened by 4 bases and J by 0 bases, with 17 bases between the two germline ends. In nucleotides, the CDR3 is TGTGCCAGCAGCAAGCCCGGGGACACGAGCTCCTACGAGCAGTACTTC. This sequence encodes CASSKPGDTSSYEQYF.

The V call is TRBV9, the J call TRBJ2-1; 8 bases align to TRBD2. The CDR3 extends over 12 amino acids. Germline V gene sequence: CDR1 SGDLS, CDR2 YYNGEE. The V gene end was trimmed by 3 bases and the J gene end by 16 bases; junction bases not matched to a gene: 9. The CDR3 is CASSGGGRGQFF. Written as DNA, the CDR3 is TGTGCCAGCAGCGGCGGGGGGAGGGGTCAATTCTTC.

The CDR3, as DNA: TGTGCCAGCAGTCCTCTCAGGTCAGGGCCGTCAGGGGCCAACGTCCTGACTTTC. Translation gives CASSPLRSGPSGANVLTF. The rearrangement links TRBV5-5 to TRBJ2-6; D possibly corresponds to TRBD1 (5 bases). The CDR3 contains 18 residues. CDR1 and CDR2 from the germline V gene are SGHKS and YYEKEE (reference sequence). Trimming shortened V by 5 bases and J by 4 bases, and 22 bases separated the two germline ends.

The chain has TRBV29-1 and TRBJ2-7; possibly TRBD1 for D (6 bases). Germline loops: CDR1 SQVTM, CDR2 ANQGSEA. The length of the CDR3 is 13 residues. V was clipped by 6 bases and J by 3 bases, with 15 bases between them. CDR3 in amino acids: CSVYRDTNYEQYF. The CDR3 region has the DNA TGCAGCGTATACAGGGATACTAACTACGAGCAGTACTTC.